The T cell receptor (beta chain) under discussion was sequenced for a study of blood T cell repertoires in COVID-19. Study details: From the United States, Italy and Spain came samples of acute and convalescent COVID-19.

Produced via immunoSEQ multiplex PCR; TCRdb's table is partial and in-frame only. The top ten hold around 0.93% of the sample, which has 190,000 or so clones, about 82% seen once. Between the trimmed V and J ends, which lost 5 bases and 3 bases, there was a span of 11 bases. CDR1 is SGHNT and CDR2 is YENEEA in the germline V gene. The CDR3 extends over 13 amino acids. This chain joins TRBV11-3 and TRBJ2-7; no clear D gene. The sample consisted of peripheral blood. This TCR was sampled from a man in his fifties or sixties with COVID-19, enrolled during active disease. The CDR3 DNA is TGTGCCAGCAGCCTGTTCCCGTACTACGAGCAGTACTTC. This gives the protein CASSLFPYYEQYF.